This is a list of T cell receptor beta chains from one sample in a study of early T cells in non-severe SARS-CoV-2 infection. TCRdb analysed the 5' RACE reads with MiXCR anew, one entry per CDR3 protein. Of around 39,000 distinct CDR3 sequences listed, roughly 7.9% are singletons. Sequences were derived from whole blood, sampled at baseline. The receptors were gathered from an adult who was a healthcare worker with PCR-confirmed SARS-CoV-2 infection or an uninfected control (not recorded which). Both conserved end residues are trimmed from each CDR3. Each record gives: V gene, J gene, CDR3 protein.

v_call: TRBV7-9; j_call: TRBJ2-1; cdr3_aa: ASRKTGTGGHNEQF
v_call: TRBV7-6; j_call: TRBJ2-4; cdr3_aa: ASSLESRGGLGAKNIQY
v_call: TRBV29-1; j_call: TRBJ1-1; cdr3_aa: SVFRYDTEAF
v_call: TRBV7-8; j_call: TRBJ2-2; cdr3_aa: ASSQGRLPGLYTGELF
v_call: TRBV28; j_call: TRBJ2-7; cdr3_aa: ASSYNPTMSYYEQY
v_call: TRBV7-6; j_call: TRBJ2-1; cdr3_aa: ASSSRDRAREQF
v_call: TRBV14; j_call: TRBJ1-5; cdr3_aa: ASSQGTYQPQH
v_call: TRBV7-9; j_call: TRBJ2-3; cdr3_aa: ASSSPTQGLADTQY
v_call: TRBV18; j_call: TRBJ2-3; cdr3_aa: ASSPGLTDTQY
v_call: TRBV18; j_call: TRBJ2-7; cdr3_aa: ASSEQTGPSYEQY
v_call: TRBV20-1; j_call: TRBJ2-5; cdr3_aa: SAGGEGTELETQY
v_call: TRBV6-5; j_call: TRBJ2-3; cdr3_aa: ASSSQKAPDTQY
v_call: TRBV19; j_call: TRBJ2-5; cdr3_aa: ASGQGAQY
v_call: TRBV11-2; j_call: TRBJ1-4; cdr3_aa: ASSSYRSEDEKLF
v_call: TRBV7-9; j_call: TRBJ1-2; cdr3_aa: ASSISTGNYGYT
v_call: TRBV4-1; j_call: TRBJ2-3; cdr3_aa: ASSQEGATQN
v_call: TRBV6-5; j_call: TRBJ1-2; cdr3_aa: ASSYGLDRAAGGYT
v_call: TRBV19; j_call: TRBJ2-7; cdr3_aa: ASRSTEPSYEQY
v_call: TRBV3-1; j_call: TRBJ2-5; cdr3_aa: ASSQDSGLAGGFQY
v_call: TRBV12-3/TRBV12-4; j_call: TRBJ2-5; cdr3_aa: ASRNGDQQETQY
v_call: TRBV7-9; j_call: TRBJ1-1; cdr3_aa: ASRISTYTEAF
v_call: TRBV7-9; j_call: TRBJ2-5; cdr3_aa: ASSLARQGMETQY
v_call: TRBV28; j_call: TRBJ1-4; cdr3_aa: ASSFPGGGNEKLF
v_call: TRBV12-3/TRBV12-4; j_call: TRBJ2-3; cdr3_aa: ASSAHFTDTQY
v_call: TRBV6-2/TRBV6-3; j_call: TRBJ2-3; cdr3_aa: ASTERHNTGDTQY
v_call: TRBV7-2; j_call: TRBJ2-5; cdr3_aa: ASSSRGTQY
v_call: TRBV27; j_call: TRBJ2-7; cdr3_aa: ASSPRQGGMNEQY
v_call: TRBV7-2; j_call: TRBJ1-5; cdr3_aa: ASSLASYRNQPQH
v_call: TRBV20-1; j_call: TRBJ1-4; cdr3_aa: SARPPGGEGEKLF
v_call: TRBV20-1; j_call: TRBJ2-3; cdr3_aa: SLRDIRTDTQY
v_call: TRBV4-2; j_call: TRBJ1-6; cdr3_aa: ASSQAQDNNSPLH
v_call: TRBV12-3/TRBV12-4; j_call: TRBJ1-4; cdr3_aa: ASHRTNEKLF
v_call: TRBV11-2; j_call: TRBJ1-1; cdr3_aa: ASSLLDRMNTEAF
v_call: TRBV11-2; j_call: TRBJ2-5; cdr3_aa: ASSFLLSSGGEETQY
v_call: TRBV27; j_call: TRBJ2-1; cdr3_aa: ASSLSGGNEQF
v_call: TRBV24-1; j_call: TRBJ2-1; cdr3_aa: ATSDTGQASSYNEQF